The count of the clone carrying this T cell receptor beta chain is one. Its antigen is unknown. The PCR used 60 Vbeta and 13 Jbeta primers. Produced via immunoSEQ multiplex PCR; TCRdb's table is partial and in-frame only. Altogether approximately 130,000 clones are present, 80% to 90% being singletons, with the ten largest covering roughly 3%. The sample originates from a study of cytomegalovirus exposure and HLA in healthy donors. Broader study findings: TCR beta V- and J-gene trimming was later associated with a missense DCLRE1C variant.

With 4 bases clipped from V and 7 bases from J, the junction kept 6 bases outside the gene matches. This CDR3 region has 13 residues. Germline CDR1 and CDR2: MNHNY and SVGAGI (reference sequence). V usage is TRBV6-6 and J usage is TRBJ1-1; the match to TRBD1 covers 7 bases. The receptor was derived from a man aged 50 to 60 in good health and CMV-seronegative. The specimen was PBMCs. CDR3: CASSLQWDSEAFF. The CDR3 DNA follows: TGTGCCAGCAGTTTACAGTGGGACAGTGAAGCTTTCTTT.